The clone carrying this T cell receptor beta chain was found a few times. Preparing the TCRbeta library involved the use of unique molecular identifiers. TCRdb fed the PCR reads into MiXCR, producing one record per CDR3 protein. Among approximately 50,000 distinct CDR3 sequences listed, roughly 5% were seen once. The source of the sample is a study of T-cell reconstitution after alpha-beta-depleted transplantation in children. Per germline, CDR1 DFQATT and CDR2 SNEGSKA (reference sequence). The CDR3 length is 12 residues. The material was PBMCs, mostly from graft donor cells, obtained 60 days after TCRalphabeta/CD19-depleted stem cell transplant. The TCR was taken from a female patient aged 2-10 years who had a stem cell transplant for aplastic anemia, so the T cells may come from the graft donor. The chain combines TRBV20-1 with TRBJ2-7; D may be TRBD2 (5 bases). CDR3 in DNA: TGCAGCGCGGGCGTCGGTAACTACGAGCAGTACTTC. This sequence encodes CSAGVGNYEQYF.